Listed below are T cell receptor beta chains from one sample, sequenced in a study of tumor-infiltrating lymphocytes in primary liver carcinoma. MiXCR was run by TCRdb on the multiplex PCR reads, yielding one entry per CDR3 protein. The sample carries roughly 80,000 distinct CDR3 sequences, 65% to 80% recorded once. The sequenced material came from liver tumor tissue from sampling region 1. Receptors were obtained from a man in his forties with primary liver carcinoma and hepatitis B virus infection. Both conserved end residues are part of each CDR3. D genes are given only for firm matches. Where a row states a size, it is once, few, many or the class of an expanded clone; other rows omit it.

>TRBV6-6|TRBJ1-4|.|.
CASSYPSGLKKKLFF
TGTGCCAGCAGTTACCCTTCGGGGTTGAAGAAAAAACTGTTTTTT
>TRBV6-2/TRBV6-3|TRBJ2-1|.|.
CANNWGNEQFF
TGTGCCAACAATTGGGGTAATGAGCAGTTCTTC
>TRBV4-1|TRBJ2-6|.|many
CASSQRYSANTVGANVLTF
TGCGCCAGCAGCCAAAGGTATTCAGCGAACACGGTCGGGGCCAACGTCCTGACTTTC
>TRBV2|TRBJ2-5|.|few
CASAPGETRYF
TGTGCCAGCGCCCCGGGGGAGACTCGGTACTTC
>TRBV5-1|TRBJ2-1|.|.
CASSLLGGDINEQFF
TGCGCCAGCAGCCTCCTCGGGGGAGATATAAATGAGCAGTTCTTC
>TRBV11-2|TRBJ2-7|.|.
CDSSLSELVTQYF
TGTGACAGCAGCTTAAGTGAGCTAGTGACGCAGTACTTC
>TRBV11-2|TRBJ2-1|.|.
CASSLSYRGPMKQVRSYNEQFF
TGTGCCAGCAGCCTCTCTTACCGGGGTCCCATGAAGCAGGTTCGCTCCTACAATGAGCAGTTCTTC
>TRBV7-9|TRBJ2-1|.|many
CASSPGAEQFF
TGTGCCAGCAGCCCTGGGGCAGAGCAGTTCTTC
>TRBV6-6|TRBJ2-7|.|.
CAIGGQQHYYEQYF
TGTGCCATCGGGGGACAGCAACATTACTACGAGCAGTACTTC
>TRBV30|TRBJ2-1|.|.
CAWRGPLPGEQFF
TGTGCCTGGAGAGGTCCCCTACCAGGTGAGCAGTTCTTC
>TRBV20-1|TRBJ1-3|.|.
CSARSGGPGNTIYF
TGCAGTGCTAGATCCGGGGGGCCTGGAAACACCATATATTTT
>TRBV5-1|TRBJ2-5|.|many
CASSLGGGDQETQYF
TGCGCCAGCAGCTTGGGTGGCGGAGATCAAGAGACCCAGTACTTC
>TRBV11-2|TRBJ2-7|.|once
CASSIINTAYEQYF
TGTGCCAGCAGCATAATTAACACTGCATACGAGCAATACTTC
>TRBV28|TRBJ2-1|.|many
CASSPEGSGRYNEQFF
TGTGCCAGCAGCCCTGAAGGTAGCGGACGATACAATGAGCAGTTCTTC
>TRBV30|TRBJ1-2|.|many
CAWSPASNYGYTF
TGTGCCTGGAGCCCGGCCTCTAACTATGGCTACACCTTC
>TRBV24-1|TRBJ2-3|TRBD2|.
CATSDPGTSRMDTQYF
TGTGCCACCAGTGACCCCGGGACTAGCCGGATGGATACGCAGTATTTT
>TRBV11-2|TRBJ2-5|.|.
CASSSTYRSEQTQYF
TGTGCCAGCAGCTCAACCTACAGGAGTGAGCAGACCCAGTACTTC
>TRBV20-1|TRBJ2-7|.|.
CSAKSPSSYEQYF
TGCAGTGCTAAGTCGCCTAGTAGCTACGAGCAGTACTTC
>TRBV12-3/TRBV12-4|TRBJ2-5|TRBD2|.
CASSTPAGGIVKTQYF
TGTGCCAGCAGTACGCCAGCGGGAGGGATTGTTAAGACCCAGTACTTC
>TRBV29-1|TRBJ2-7|.|many
CSVEVPGEAEQYF
TGCAGCGTTGAGGTCCCCGGAGAGGCAGAGCAGTACTTC
>TRBV13|TRBJ1-1|.|.
CAGSSTFVGLSKNEAFF
TGTGCCGGCAGCTCCACATTTGTCGGACTTAGTAAGAATGAAGCTTTCTTT
>TRBV30|TRBJ2-5|.|.
CAGSTGLLREAQYF
TGTGCCGGGAGTACAGGTCTCTTGCGTGAGGCCCAGTACTTC
>TRBV29-1|TRBJ1-4|.|.
CSVPVGYNEKLFF
TGCAGCGTCCCGGTCGGCTATAATGAAAAACTATTTTTT
>TRBV6-1|TRBJ2-3|.|.
CAGRRMGDTQYF
TGTGCCGGCAGGCGGATGGGGGATACGCAGTATTTT
>TRBV28|TRBJ1-3|.|.
CVSSRGGIRNTIYF
TGTGTCAGCAGCAGGGGAGGGATACGAAACACCATATATTTT
>TRBV11-3|TRBJ2-1|.|.
CASSLGSEEFF
TGCGCCAGCAGCTTAGGTTCAGAGGAGTTCTTC
>TRBV29-1|TRBJ2-5|.|many
CSVEAGYLWEQETQYF
TGCAGCGTTGAAGCGGGATACCTGTGGGAGCAAGAGACCCAGTACTTC
>TRBV11-1|TRBJ2-7|TRBD1|few
CVSSPPGQGMYEQYF
TGTGTCAGCAGCCCTCCGGGACAGGGAATGTATGAGCAGTACTTC
>TRBV10-3|TRBJ1-1|.|many
CAIRESWNTEAFF
TGTGCCATCAGGGAGTCTTGGAACACTGAAGCTTTCTTT
>TRBV6-5|TRBJ2-2|.|many
CASSYWASTGELFF
TGTGCCAGCAGTTACTGGGCATCCACCGGGGAGCTGTTTTTT
>TRBV2|TRBJ2-7|.|.
CVSSVGPNEQYF
TGTGTCAGCAGTGTTGGGCCCAACGAGCAGTACTTC
>TRBV28|TRBJ2-7|.|.
CASSPMLGEQYF
TGTGCCAGCAGCCCAATGCTCGGCGAGCAGTACTTC
>TRBV6-2/TRBV6-3|TRBJ2-2|TRBD2|.
CASSLSGSRVGKLFF
TGTGCCAGCAGCCTAAGCGGGAGCCGAGTCGGGAAGCTGTTTTTT
>TRBV6-5|TRBJ2-7|.|.
CASSAESDRLYF
TGTGCCAGCAGTGCCGAATCGGACAGATTATACTTC
>TRBV20-1|TRBJ2-5|.|many
CSVVPGTETQYF
TGCAGCGTCGTGCCGGGAACGGAGACCCAGTACTTC
>TRBV11-2|TRBJ2-7|.|.
CACSRGGIYEQYF
TGTGCCTGCAGTAGGGGGGGCATTTACGAGCAGTACTTC
>TRBV5-1|TRBJ2-2|.|.
CASSHPLGGTGELLF
TGCGCCAGCAGCCATCCTCTCGGAGGCACCGGGGAGCTGCTTTTT
>TRBV25-1|TRBJ2-3|.|few
CASSEPPGSGPYSTDTQYF
TGTGCCAGCAGTGAGCCCCCGGGGAGCGGGCCCTATAGCACAGATACGCAGTATTTT
>TRBV4-2|TRBJ1-2|TRBD1|.
CASSQPTGEGHGYTF
TGTGCCAGCAGCCAACCGACAGGGGAGGGCCATGGCTACACCTTC
>TRBV12-3/TRBV12-4|TRBJ2-2|TRBD1|.
CASSLMPGQGAVAGELLF
TGTGCCAGCAGTTTAATGCCGGGGCAGGGGGCGGTAGCCGGGGAGCTGCTTTTT
>TRBV5-1|TRBJ1-6|.|.
CASSLDRAQNSPLHF
TGCGCCAGCAGCTTGGACAGGGCGCAGAATTCACCTCTCCACTTT
>TRBV13|TRBJ2-2|TRBD1|many
CASSLGDRDTGELFF
TGTGCCAGCAGCTTAGGGGACAGGGACACCGGGGAGCTGTTTTTT
>TRBV12-3/TRBV12-4|TRBJ2-2|.|.
CASIKGPGELLF
TGCGCCAGCATTAAGGGCCCCGGGGAGCTGCTTTTT
>TRBV4-1|TRBJ2-5|.|many
CASSAGGPIYF
TGCGCCAGCAGCGCCGGAGGACCCATCTACTTC
>TRBV7-9|TRBJ2-3|.|.
CVSSLDQSTDTQYF
TGTGTCAGCAGCTTAGATCAGAGCACAGATACGCAGTATTTT
>TRBV5-6|TRBJ2-1|.|.
CASTSRAWEYNEQFF
TGTGCCAGCACCTCGAGGGCGTGGGAGTACAATGAGCAGTTTTTC
>TRBV20-1|TRBJ2-5|TRBD2|.
CSASASGKETQYF
TGCAGTGCTAGTGCTAGCGGGAAGGAGACCCAGTACTTC
>TRBV6-6|TRBJ2-1|.|.
CVSSTGTRNYDEQFF
TGTGTCAGCAGCACCGGGACCCGGAACTACGATGAGCAGTTTTTC
>TRBV12-3/TRBV12-4|TRBJ1-5|.|many
CASSFRGPWGQPQHF
TGTGCCAGCAGTTTTCGAGGGCCCTGGGGTCAGCCCCAGCATTTT
>TRBV11-2|TRBJ2-7|.|.
CASSLGTHEQYF
TGTGCCAGCAGCTTAGGAACCCACGAGCAATACTTC
>TRBV11-2|TRBJ2-2|.|once
CACSLEASNTGELLF
TGTGCCTGCAGCCTTGAGGCATCGAACACTGGGGAGCTGCTTTTT
>TRBV6-6|TRBJ1-6|.|few
CASSAGDDSPLYF
TGTGCCAGCAGTGCAGGGGACGATTCGCCCCTCTACTTT
>TRBV11-2|TRBJ1-2|.|.
CASSPANRDYGYTF
TGTGCGAGCAGCCCAGCCAACAGGGACTACGGCTACACCTTC
>TRBV6-1|TRBJ2-7|.|many
CASSRVELGPYEQYF
TGTGCCAGCAGTCGCGTAGAATTGGGGCCCTACGAGCAGTACTTC
>TRBV11-2|TRBJ2-3|.|once
CACGTREPADTQYF
TGTGCCTGTGGGACACGGGAGCCCGCAGATACGCAGTATTTT
>TRBV28|TRBJ2-7|.|.
CGSSLGRDGSHEQYF
TGTGGCAGCAGTTTAGGGCGGGACGGTAGTCACGAGCAGTACTTC
>TRBV12-3/TRBV12-4|TRBJ2-7|.|.
CASTPREYYEQYF
TGTGCCAGTACCCCACGGGAATACTACGAGCAGTATTTC